The TCR beta chain under discussion was sequenced for a study of T cell responses to AZD1222 COVID-19 vaccine (dated by TCRdb to the early 2020s). At the level of the whole study: A total of around 240 trial participants underwent TCR sequencing, of whom some 210 received two doses of AZD1222 and some 26 received two doses of the MenACWY control vaccine. Enrollment into the trials was organized by age into subgroups of 18-55, 56-69 and 70-plus years, and those subgroups contained roughly 160, 29 and 62 TCR-sequenced participants, respectively.

In the paper's terms, the time point label means: about 28 days (+/-7) after the second vaccine dose. AZD1222 recipients with second doses at about 4 weeks or about 12 weeks were pooled, because spike-specific TCR depth and breadth did not differ between schedules. Vaccinee samples came from UK trials COV001 and COV002, including a single-blind randomized controlled phase 2/3 trial of AZD1222 (ChAdOx1 nCoV-19) in healthy adults. For TCRbeta chain sequencing, PBMC samples from trial participants were taken at day 0 and at day 28 after the second dose. This clone was observed a single time. Its antigen has not been determined. No per-base quality is available; no much larger clone lies one base away. General findings and caveats noted by the study authors: The vaccine-associated CD4 TCRs covered the entire spike protein, and the dominant responses fell in regions 160-218 and 743-854. No day 14 peak-response samples were available, so repertoires were characterized only after the peak T cell response. Only a handful of AZD1222 recipients were SARS-CoV-2 seropositive at baseline, limiting conclusions about previously exposed vaccinees. Reportedly, almost half of the unique spike-specific TCRs recognized epitopes lying outside the regions that are mutated in the B.1.351 and B.1.1.7 variants. The 56-69-year group was small, and its depth increase did not reach significance, likely because of low power. Participants were mostly white British, with more females than males. The authors suggested clonal diversity may have been underestimated. Spike-specific TCR breadth and depth rose significantly after two AZD1222 doses compared with day 0 and with MenACWY recipients.

The CDR3 regions of human TCRbeta chains were analyzed by immunosequencing. Per the source publication's procedure: Repertoire TCRs were matched against a reference library of SARS-CoV-2-specific TCRs generated with the MIRA antigen-specificity platform. Breadth meant the fraction of unique TCRs that were SARS-CoV-2-associated, whereas depth meant the fraction of total T cells that were SARS-CoV-2-associated. Using the MIRA data, every spike-specific TCR was mapped to the spike region that the TCR reacted to and assigned to either a CD4 or a CD8 class. Log10-transformed breadth and depth values were compared by one-way ANOVA with Sidak's multiple comparisons tests. Sourced from immuneACCESS, this table was stored by TCRdb with only in-frame sequences that have V and J called. A share of the clones is absent; for the studies checked, an unresolved V gene accounts for under half, and the remainder has no known explanation. Clonal size and the V and J genes are those of that table, whereas D and trimming came from the DNA. The sample table records tens of thousands of clones; more than 70% of these occur just once. Of the sample, approximately 25% is held by the ten largest clones.

Ends trimmed: V by 6 bases, J by 5 bases; bases unmatched to a gene: 10. The CDR3 goes from the cysteine to the phenylalanine over 15 residues. The retained sequence is limited to the CDR3, 45 bases, with the frame set at the first base. From a lookup of the germline V gene, CDR1 and CDR2 are MNHEY and SVGAGI. The chain uses TRBV6-5 and TRBJ1-1; 9 bases in between match TRBD1. This TCR was recovered from an adult who received the AZD1222 COVID-19 vaccine. Sequenced here: peripheral blood, sampled 28 days after the second AZD1222 dose. The CDR3 in this case is CASRIPQGARTEAFF. The sequenced DNA: TGTGCCAGCAGAATACCACAGGGGGCGAGGACTGAAGCTTTCTTT.